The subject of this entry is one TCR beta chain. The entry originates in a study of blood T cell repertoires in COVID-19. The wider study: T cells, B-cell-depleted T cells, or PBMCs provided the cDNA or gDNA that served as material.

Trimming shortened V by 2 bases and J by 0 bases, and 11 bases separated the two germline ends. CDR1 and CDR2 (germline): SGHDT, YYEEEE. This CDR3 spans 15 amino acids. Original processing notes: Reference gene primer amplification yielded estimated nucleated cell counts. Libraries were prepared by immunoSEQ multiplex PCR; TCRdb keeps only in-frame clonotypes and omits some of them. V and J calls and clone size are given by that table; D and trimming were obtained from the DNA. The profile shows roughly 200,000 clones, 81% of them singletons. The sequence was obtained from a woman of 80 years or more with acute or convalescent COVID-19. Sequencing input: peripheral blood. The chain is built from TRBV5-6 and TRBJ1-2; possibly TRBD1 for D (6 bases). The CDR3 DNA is TGTGCCAGCAGCTTTTTCGGGACACCTAACTATGGCTACACCTTC. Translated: CASSFFGTPNYGYTF.